This record covers a single TCR beta chain. On average roughly 100,000 T cells per donor were immunosequenced. The sample originates from a study of T cells in tuberculosis. On the study more broadly: A South African cohort included IGRA-negative adolescents, latently infected IGRA-positive adolescents and adults with active tuberculosis.

Profiling relied on immunoSEQ multiplex PCR, and the TCRdb table lists in-frame clones only, not all of them. The data show around 22,000 clones, about 95% seen once. This receptor was identified in a donor aged 10-30 years with latent tuberculosis or without tuberculosis infection. The sequencing input was PBMCs.

CDR3 DNA: TGTGCCAGCAGCCTCGTAGCGGGGGGGCGGGTTGAGCAGTTCTTC. Translation gives CASSLVAGGRVEQFF. The chain has TRBV6-5 and TRBJ2-1; the match to TRBD2 covers 11 bases. The V and J ends lost 6 bases and 9 bases, in that order; junction bases with no gene match: 10. CDR1 and CDR2 from the germline V gene are MNHEY and SVGAGI. This CDR3 region has 15 residues.